These 9 T cell receptor beta chains originate from one sample sequenced in a study of cytomegalovirus exposure and HLA in healthy donors. The primer mix had 60 Vbeta and 13 Jbeta primers. Produced via immunoSEQ multiplex PCR; TCRdb's table is partial and in-frame only. The sample holds 150,000 or so clones; around three quarters are singletons and the top ten take 4.2%. Sequences were obtained from PBMCs. These receptor sequences come from a male donor in good health and CMV-seropositive.

The V gene is TRBV19, the J gene TRBJ2-7; TRBD1 matches at 7 bases. The ends lost 5 bases at V and 3 bases at J; junction bases unmatched: 10. The CDR3 is 15 residues long. Germline CDR1 is LNHDA and CDR2 is SQIVND (reference sequence). In nucleotides, the CDR3 is TGTGCCAGTAGTCTGTTCAGACAGGGAGACTACGAGCAGTACTTC. Translation: CASSLFRQGDYEQYF.

The chain has TRBV28 and TRBJ2-1, with a possible D match to TRBD1 (6 bases). This CDR3 region has 13 residues. The V end was cut by 7 bases, the J end by 6 bases, with 13 bases between. CDR1 and CDR2 (germline): MDHEN, SYDVKM. This chain's CDR3 is CASNIQGRNEQFF. CDR3 in DNA: TGTGCCAGCAACATACAGGGACGCAATGAGCAGTTCTTC.

This clone was seen a handful of times. This chain links TRBV6-1 with TRBJ2-4; a possible D gene is TRBD1 (5 bases). V gave up 6 bases and J gave up 5 bases, with 14 bases separating them. The CDR3 is 14 amino acids. The V gene's germline CDR1 is MNHNS and CDR2 SASEGT. The CDR3 protein is CASSAGLGQNIQYF. The CDR3 nucleotides are TGTGCCAGCAGCGCAGGGTTGGGGCAAAACATTCAGTACTTC.

A few counts support this clone. This chain joins TRBV30 and TRBJ2-2, with 12 bases aligning to TRBD1. Trimming at V came to 2 bases and at J to 0 bases, leaving 10 bases not matched to a gene. This CDR3 is 19 amino acids long. Germline V gene data show CDR1 as GTSNPN and CDR2 as SVGIG (reference sequence). CDR3 residues: CAWSLYRDRGPPNTGELFF. The DNA of the CDR3 is TGTGCCTGGAGTTTATACCGGGACAGGGGGCCCCCGAACACCGGGGAGCTGTTTTTT.

This chain connects TRBV29-1 to TRBJ2-7; TRBD1 might be the D (8 bases). CDR3 length equals 14 residues. V dropped 6 bases and J dropped 0 bases, with 15 bases sitting between them. Germline V gene lookup returns CDR1 SQVTM and CDR2 ANQGSEA. CDR3 DNA sequence: TGCAGCGTAGCGGGACAGGCTGGCTCCTACGAGCAGTACTTC. It yields the protein CSVAGQAGSYEQYF.

The chain links TRBV30 to TRBJ2-7; D is perhaps TRBD2 (5 bases). V dropped 2 bases and J dropped 9 bases, with 14 bases sitting between them. This CDR3 region has 12 residues. Per germline, CDR1 GTSNPN and CDR2 SVGIG (reference sequence). The CDR3 coding sequence is TGTGCCTGGAGTCCCGATGGAGGAGTGCAGTACTTC. This gives the protein CAWSPDGGVQYF.

Concerning this clone: The same CDR3 is also encoded by other DNA sequences in this sample. The genes are TRBV28 and TRBJ1-2, with TRBD1 as a possible D gene (6 bases). Germline values: CDR1 MDHEN, CDR2 SYDVKM. V lost 5 bases and J 4 bases, leaving 8 bases between the germline ends. The CDR3 is 12 amino acids. The CDR3 loop reads CASSPTGYGYTF. The CDR3 DNA sequence: TGTGCCAGCAGTCCGACAGGCTATGGCTACACCTTC.

In this sample, this clone turned up a few times. This chain joins TRBV6-6 and TRBJ2-7; D call uncertain. Trimming shortened V by 1 base and J by 2 bases, and 3 bases separated the two germline ends. The CDR3 consists of 12 residues. CDR1 is MNHNY, CDR2 SVGAGI, per germline (reference sequence). This CDR3 reads CASSYFTYEQYF. Here the CDR3 DNA reads TGTGCCAGCAGTTACTTCACCTACGAGCAGTACTTC.

This chain connects TRBV11-2 to TRBJ1-1, with 9 bases fitting TRBD1. Germline CDR1 and CDR2: SGHAT and FQNNGV. The trim removed 6 bases at V and 3 bases at J, leaving 8 bases unmatched. The CDR3 runs to 15 residues. This CDR3 is CASRMIQGAHTEAFF. CDR3 bases: TGTGCCAGCAGAATGATACAGGGGGCGCACACTGAAGCTTTCTTT.